These 26 T cell receptor beta chains share one sample of origin, sequenced in a study of regulatory T cells in long-lasting Graves disease. Time point specified: newly diagnosed GD, antithyroid drugs for less than 3 months. PBMC-derived RNA was used for the TCR library. HTBI primers from iRepertoire and Arm-PCR of CDR3 regions yielded the TCR beta libraries. TCRdb ran MiXCR on the multiplex PCR reads and lists one entry per CDR3 protein. The table includes roughly 220,000 distinct CDR3 sequences, around 20% detected once. The sequenced sample was peripheral blood mononuclear cells (PBMCs), obtained at new diagnosis, from a patient treated with antithyroid drugs. These TCRs come from a female donor with Graves disease.

This clonotype was observed many times. This sequence joins TRBV24-1 and TRBJ1-4, with TRBD1 matching 9 bases. Trimming removed 4 bases from V and 8 bases from J; junction bases left unmatched: 7. The CDR3 runs to 15 residues. Germline CDR1 and CDR2: KGHDR and SFDVKD. Here the CDR3 reads CATSDSGQGGEKLFF. The CDR3 nucleotides are TGTGCCACCAGTGACTCGGGACAGGGTGGGGAAAAACTGTTTTTT.

This clonotype showed up many times. This chain links TRBV5-1 with TRBJ2-7, with D possibly being TRBD1 (5 bases). V was trimmed by 0 bases and J by 0 bases, leaving 7 bases between them. The CDR3 covers 14 residues. Per the germline V gene, CDR1 is SGHRS and CDR2 is YFSETQ. This CDR3 is CASSLGQFSYEQYF. CDR3 coding DNA: TGCGCCAGCAGCTTGGGACAGTTCTCCTACGAGCAGTACTTC.

The CDR3 region has the DNA TGTGCCAGCAGTTACTCCACAGGGAAATTTGGTGAAGCTTTCTTT. It translates to CASSYSTGKFGEAFF. The gene calls are TRBV6-5 and TRBJ1-1; D might be TRBD1 (6 bases). The V gene lost 0 bases and the J gene lost 7 bases, with 15 bases spanning the gap. Per the germline V gene, CDR1 is MNHEY and CDR2 is SVGAGI. The CDR3 consists of 15 residues.

This clonotype was seen many times. The chain couples TRBV28 to TRBJ1-4, with a weak D call TRBD1 (5 bases). The CDR3 has 15 amino acids. Deletions cut 5 bases from V and 8 bases from J, with 18 bases between. Germline CDR1 and CDR2: MDHEN and SYDVKM. CDR3: CASSLAAGHREKLFF. In nucleotides, the CDR3 is TGTGCCAGCAGTCTCGCCGCGGGGCACAGGGAAAAACTGTTTTTT.

The gene calls are TRBV30 and TRBJ2-2; TRBD2 matches at 7 bases. The J segment lost 2 bases and the V segment lost 5 bases, leaving 5 bases of the junction unmatched. Germline-derived CDR1 and CDR2 are GTSNPN and SVGIG (reference sequence). The CDR3 loop spans 14 amino acids. CDR3 protein: CAWGSGTNTGELFF. CDR3 sequence (DNA): TGTGCCTGGGGAAGCGGGACCAACACCGGGGAGCTGTTTTTT.

Many counts were recorded for this clonotype. The chain has TRBV2 and TRBJ1-5, with D perhaps TRBD1 (6 bases). Trimming left V 6 bases short and J 0 bases short, with 9 bases between. Per the germline V gene, CDR1 is SNHLY and CDR2 is FYNNEI. The CDR3 spans 14 residues. CDR3: CASSGQSSNQPQHF. The CDR3, as DNA: TGTGCCAGCAGCGGACAGTCTAGCAATCAGCCCCAGCATTTT.

The chain is built from TRBV5-1 and TRBJ2-7, with TRBD2 identical over 9 bases. The CDR3 runs 16 residues. V lost 6 bases to trimming and J lost 3 bases; unmatched junction nucleotides: 13. Germline CDR1 is SGHRS and CDR2 is YFSETQ. CDR3 in amino acids: CASTYLGGSGSYEQYF. The CDR3 nucleotides read TGCGCCAGCACCTACCTCGGGGGTAGCGGGAGCTACGAGCAGTACTTC.

In its sample, this clonotype was seen many times. The chain recombines TRBV28 with TRBJ2-7; 12 bases line up with TRBD2. The CDR3 length is 16 residues. Looked up from germline, CDR1 is MDHEN and CDR2 is SYDVKM. V gave up 5 bases and J gave up 4 bases; unmatched junction bases: 9. This chain's CDR3 is CASSPTTSGGKYEQYF. The CDR3 nucleotides are TGTGCCAGCAGTCCGACCACTAGCGGGGGGAAGTACGAGCAGTACTTC.

The chain combines TRBV28 with TRBJ2-5, with D tentatively TRBD1 (5 bases). V lost 4 bases to trimming and J lost 1 base, with 19 bases between them. The germline CDR1 and CDR2 sequences are MDHEN and SYDVKM. This CDR3 region has 17 residues. For the CDR3, the DNA is TGTGCCAGCAGTTACCTCGTCGTCGGCCAGGGCCAAGAGACCCAGTACTTC. Translating it yields CASSYLVVGQGQETQYF.

This clonotype appeared many times. One end of the junction does not line up with germline, which may come from a read error. The chain employs TRBV15 and TRBJ1-6; D possibly corresponds to TRBD1 (5 bases). CDR1 is LNHNV, CDR2 YYDKDF, per germline (reference sequence). The CDR3 length is 15 residues. Here the CDR3 DNA reads TGTGCCACCAGCAGAGATCTCGGGGTCAGAACTGGGACTCGCTTT. Its protein is CATSRDLGVRTGTRF.

This clonotype was seen more than once but under ten times. It may be a read error: a sequence one base away is much more abundant. The rearrangement links TRBV20-1 to TRBJ2-7, with 8 positions matching TRBD1. The CDR3 length is 16 residues. Germline CDR1 DFQATT, CDR2 SNEGSKA (reference sequence). The chain's CDR3 is CSVRDPQGERTYEQYF. Written as DNA, the CDR3 is TGCAGTGTTAGAGACCCACAGGGGGAACGAACCTACGAGCAGTACTTC.

This clonotype occurred many times. This chain's CDR3 is CASSTTGNSNQPQHF. The CDR3 DNA reads TGTGCCAGCAGTACTACAGGGAATAGCAATCAGCCCCAGCATTTT. V gene TRBV27 combines with J gene TRBJ1-5, with D perhaps matching TRBD1 (6 bases). V shed 5 bases and J shed 0 bases, with 11 bases lying between them. The CDR3 spans 15 residues. Germline CDR1 and CDR2: MNHEY and SMNVEV (reference sequence).

This clonotype has just a few counts. V is TRBV5-4 and J is TRBJ2-7; 8 bases match TRBD2. CDR3 length: 19 amino acids. Trimming took 0 bases from V and 3 from J; bases not matched to a gene: 17. CDR1 and CDR2 from the germline V gene are SGHNT and YYREEE (reference sequence). The CDR3 coding sequence is TGTGCCAGCAGCTTGGGTCGCAGCGGGAGCATTTCCCACAACTACGAGCAGTACTTC. This encodes CASSLGRSGSISHNYEQYF.

This clonotype was counted at least ten times. J is TRBJ1-3 and V is TRBV9, with D tentatively TRBD1 (6 bases). V was pared by 4 bases and J by 0 bases, with 14 bases between. The CDR3 totals 16 residues. CDR1 SGDLS and CDR2 YYNGEE come from the germline V gene. The CDR3, as DNA: TGTGCCAGCAGCCGGGACACCTTCCCCTCTGGAAACACCATATATTTT. This encodes CASSRDTFPSGNTIYF.

Many counts were recorded for this clonotype. The chain uses TRBV24-1 and TRBJ2-7, with D perhaps being TRBD1 or TRBD2 (5 bases each). V was shortened by 4 bases and J by 0 bases, with 15 bases between the two germline ends. This CDR3 is built from 16 residues. The germline V gene encodes CDR1 KGHDR and CDR2 SFDVKD. CDR3 nucleotide sequence: TGTGCCACCAGTGACCCTGGGGGTGTTAGCTCCTACGAGCAGTACTTC. Protein product: CATSDPGGVSSYEQYF.

This clonotype occurred many times. The chain couples TRBV7-2 to TRBJ2-1; 8 bases map to TRBD2. Germline-derived CDR1 and CDR2 are SGHTA and FQGNSA. With V trimmed by 5 bases and J by 8 bases, 14 bases remained unmatched. This CDR3 contains 16 residues. CDR3: CASSHPRSGRRDEQFF. Written as DNA, the CDR3 is TGTGCCAGCAGCCACCCGCGCAGCGGGAGAAGAGATGAGCAGTTCTTC.

The sample holds many counts of this clonotype. V usage is TRBV29-1 and J usage is TRBJ1-1, with a possible D match to TRBD1 (6 bases). Per the germline V gene, CDR1 is SQVTM and CDR2 is ANQGSEA. Trimming took 7 bases from V and 1 from J, leaving 13 bases between them. This CDR3 is 13 amino acids long. The CDR3 DNA reads as TGCAGCGCTGGGGGGGCTACGAACACTGAAGCTTTCTTT. Its translation is CSAGGATNTEAFF. Looking up the rest from reference TRBV29-1 and TRBJ1-1 gives the full variable domain: SAVISQKPSRDICQRGTSLTIQCQVDSQVTMMFWYRQQPGQSLTLIATANQGSEATYESGFVIDKFPISRPNLTFSTLTVSNMSPEDSSIYLCSAGGATNTEAFFGQGTRLTVV.

Many counts were recorded for this clonotype. The chain carries TRBV7-2 and TRBJ1-2; D gene unclear. V lost 5 bases to trimming and J lost 3 bases, with 4 bases between them. Germline CDR1 SGHTA, CDR2 FQGNSA. There are 11 residues in the CDR3. The CDR3 DNA is TGTGCCAGCAGCGTCTACTATGGCTACACCTTC. This gives the protein CASSVYYGYTF.

This clonotype was recorded once. The rearrangement uses TRBV11-2 and TRBJ2-1; TRBD2 might be the D (6 bases). CDR1 and CDR2 from the germline V gene are SGHAT and FQNNGV. V was clipped by 3 bases and J by 9 bases, with 12 bases between them. This CDR3 is built from 13 residues. CDR3 DNA: TGTGCCAGCAGCTTCGGGGGTACCTCTGAGCAGTTCTTC. It is translated as CASSFGGTSEQFF.

This clonotype was observed at least ten times. The chain links TRBV3-1 to TRBJ1-2; D may be TRBD1 (5 bases). V was cut by 4 bases and J by 6 bases, with 15 bases left in between. Per the germline V gene, CDR1 is LGHDT and CDR2 is YNNKEL (reference sequence). There are 14 residues in the CDR3. CDR3 sequence: CASSRTEGRDGYTF. The CDR3 coding sequence is TGTGCCAGCAGCCGAACGGAGGGACGAGATGGCTACACCTTC. The full variable domain, rest sourced from reference TRBV3-1 and TRBJ1-2, is DTAVSQTPKYLVTQMGNDKSIKCEQNLGHDTMYWYKQDSKKFLKIMFSYNNKELIINETVPNRFSPKSPDKAHLNLHINSLELGDSAVYFCASSRTEGRDGYTFGSGTRLTVV.

This clonotype was seen a handful of times. The rearrangement uses TRBV28 and TRBJ1-5; 7 nucleotides match TRBD1. In germline, CDR1 is MDHEN, CDR2 SYDVKM. Losses at the gene ends were 9 bases for V and 3 bases for J; bases not matched to a gene: 11. The CDR3 is 15 residues long. Written as DNA, the CDR3 is TGTGCCAGATATAAGGGGGCGTGGAACAATCAGCCCCAGCATTTT. This encodes CARYKGAWNNQPQHF.

V and J are TRBV2 and TRBJ2-7, with 16 nucleotides matching TRBD2. The CDR3 spans 18 residues. Germline V CDR1 and CDR2: SNHLY, FYNNEI. The J segment lost 4 bases and the V segment lost 6 bases, leaving 12 bases of the junction unmatched. DNA for the CDR3: TGTGCCAGCAGGGGAGGGGGGACTAGCGGGAGGGCCGGGTACGAGCAGTACTTC. Translated, it gives CASRGGGTSGRAGYEQYF. Looking up the rest from reference TRBV2 and TRBJ2-7 gives the full variable domain: EPEVTQTPSHQVTQMGQEVILRCVPISNHLYFYWYRQILGQKVEFLVSFYNNEISEKSEIFDDQFSVERPDGSNFTLKIRSTKLEDSAMYFCASRGGGTSGRAGYEQYFGPGTRLTVT.

This clonotype has at least ten counts. The V gene is TRBV11-3, the J gene TRBJ1-4, with D uncertain. The CDR3 has 12 residues. From germline, CDR1 is SGHNT and CDR2 YENEEA. Trimming cost V 1 base and J 7 bases, with 4 bases left between them. The CDR3 nucleotides are TGTGCCAGCAGCTTAGGACGTGAAAAACTGTTTTTT. As protein: CASSLGREKLFF.

This clonotype has a handful of counts. A read error may explain this, as a much larger clone is one base away. The rearrangement uses TRBV4-3 and TRBJ2-3; no firm D call. The CDR3 has 16 amino acids. Germline CDR1 is LGHNA and CDR2 is YSLEER. In nucleotides, the CDR3 is TGCGCCAACAGCCAAGATTCCCAACCTAGCACAGATACGCAGTATTTT. Its protein is CANSQDSQPSTDTQYF.

In this sample, this clonotype turned up many times. V gene TRBV7-2 combines with J gene TRBJ2-2; D unresolved. The length of the CDR3 is 13 residues. The V gene's germline CDR1 is SGHTA and CDR2 FQGNSA. The V end was cut by 3 bases, the J end by 4 bases, with 6 bases between. The CDR3 sequence is CASSFHGTGELFF. The CDR3 DNA follows: TGTGCCAGCAGCTTCCACGGCACCGGGGAGCTGTTTTTT.

This clonotype was seen at least ten times. CDR3 residues: CASSHPGTSGSYEQYF. DNA for the CDR3: TGTGCCAGCAGCCATCCCGGGACTAGCGGCTCCTACGAGCAGTACTTC. This chain connects TRBV4-2 to TRBJ2-7, with 11 bases matching TRBD2. The CDR3 length is 16 residues. Germline V lookup: CDR1 LGHNA, CDR2 YNFKEQ. With V trimmed by 3 bases and J by 0 bases, 4 bases remained unmatched.